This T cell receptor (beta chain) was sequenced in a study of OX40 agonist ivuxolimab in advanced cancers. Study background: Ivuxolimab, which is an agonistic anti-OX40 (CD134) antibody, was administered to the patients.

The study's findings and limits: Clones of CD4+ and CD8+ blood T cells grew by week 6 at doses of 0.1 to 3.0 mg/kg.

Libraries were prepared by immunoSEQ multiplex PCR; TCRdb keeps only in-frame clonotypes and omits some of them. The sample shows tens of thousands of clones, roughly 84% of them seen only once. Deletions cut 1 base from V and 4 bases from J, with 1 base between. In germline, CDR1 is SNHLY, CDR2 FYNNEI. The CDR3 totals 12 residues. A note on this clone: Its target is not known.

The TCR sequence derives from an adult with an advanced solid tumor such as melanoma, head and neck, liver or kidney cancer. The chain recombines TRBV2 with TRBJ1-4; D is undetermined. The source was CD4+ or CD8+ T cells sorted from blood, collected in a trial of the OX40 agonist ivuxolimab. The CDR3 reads CASSEVNEKLFF. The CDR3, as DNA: TGTGCCAGCAGTGAAGTTAATGAAAAACTGTTTTTT.